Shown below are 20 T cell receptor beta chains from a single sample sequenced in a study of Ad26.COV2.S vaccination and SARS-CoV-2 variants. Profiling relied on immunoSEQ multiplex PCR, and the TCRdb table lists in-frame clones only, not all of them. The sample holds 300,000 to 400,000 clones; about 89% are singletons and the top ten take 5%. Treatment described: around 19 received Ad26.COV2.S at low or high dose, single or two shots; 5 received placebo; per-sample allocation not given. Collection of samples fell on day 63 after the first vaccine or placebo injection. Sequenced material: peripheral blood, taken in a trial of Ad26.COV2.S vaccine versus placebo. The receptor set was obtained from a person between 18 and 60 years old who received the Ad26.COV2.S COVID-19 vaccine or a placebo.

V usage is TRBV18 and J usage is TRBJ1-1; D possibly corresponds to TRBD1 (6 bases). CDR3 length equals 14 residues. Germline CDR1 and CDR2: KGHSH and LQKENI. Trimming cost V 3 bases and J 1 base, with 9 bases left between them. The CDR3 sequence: CASSPGQANTEAFF. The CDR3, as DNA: TGTGCCAGCTCACCGGGACAAGCGAACACTGAAGCTTTCTTT.

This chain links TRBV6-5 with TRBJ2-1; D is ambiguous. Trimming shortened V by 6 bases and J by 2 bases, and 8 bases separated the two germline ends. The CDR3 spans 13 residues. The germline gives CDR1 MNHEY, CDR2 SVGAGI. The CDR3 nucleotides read TGTGCCAGCAGCCCCGGACCCTACAATGAGCAGTTCTTC. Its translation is CASSPGPYNEQFF.

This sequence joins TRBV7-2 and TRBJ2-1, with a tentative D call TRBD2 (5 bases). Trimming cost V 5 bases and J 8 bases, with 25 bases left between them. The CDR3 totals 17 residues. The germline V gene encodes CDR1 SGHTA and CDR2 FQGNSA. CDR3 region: CASSPPGGAFSAHEQFF. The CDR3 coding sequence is TGTGCCAGCAGCCCACCTGGAGGAGCGTTCAGTGCCCATGAGCAGTTCTTC.

The CDR3 DNA follows: TGCGCCAGCAGCCAAGTCCCCCGACCGAGCGCTAATTCACCCCTCCACTTT. Amino acids: CASSQVPRPSANSPLHF. The chain employs TRBV4-1 and TRBJ1-6; D gene ambiguous. The CDR3 is 17 amino acids. Per the germline V gene, CDR1 is MGHRA and CDR2 is YSYEKL. Trimming removed 1 base at V and 6 bases at J, with 16 bases between.

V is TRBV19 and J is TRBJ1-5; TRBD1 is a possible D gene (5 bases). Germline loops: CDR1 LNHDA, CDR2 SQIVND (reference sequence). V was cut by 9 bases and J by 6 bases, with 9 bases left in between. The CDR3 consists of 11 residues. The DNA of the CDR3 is TGTGCCAGCGGGGGGAGTCAGCCCCAGCATTTT. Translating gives CASGGSQPQHF.

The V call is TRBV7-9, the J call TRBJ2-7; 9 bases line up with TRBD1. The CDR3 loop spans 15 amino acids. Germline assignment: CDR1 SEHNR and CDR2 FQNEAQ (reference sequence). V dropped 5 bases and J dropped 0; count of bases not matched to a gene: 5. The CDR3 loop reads CASSPTGGSSYEQYF. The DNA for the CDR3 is TGTGCCAGCAGCCCGACAGGGGGAAGCTCCTACGAGCAGTACTTC.

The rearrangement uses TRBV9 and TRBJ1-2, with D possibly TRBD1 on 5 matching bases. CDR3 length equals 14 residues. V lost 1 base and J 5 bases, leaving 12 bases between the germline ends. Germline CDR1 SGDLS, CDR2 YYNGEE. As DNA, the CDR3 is TGTGCCAGCAGCGTAACAGGAACCCCTTATGGCTACACCTTC. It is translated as CASSVTGTPYGYTF.

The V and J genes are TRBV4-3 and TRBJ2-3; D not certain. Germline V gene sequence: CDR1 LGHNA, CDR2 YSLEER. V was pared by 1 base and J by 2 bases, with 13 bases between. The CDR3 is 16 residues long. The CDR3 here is CASSQGSYYPTDTQYF. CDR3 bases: TGCGCCAGCAGCCAAGGATCCTATTACCCCACAGATACGCAGTATTTT.

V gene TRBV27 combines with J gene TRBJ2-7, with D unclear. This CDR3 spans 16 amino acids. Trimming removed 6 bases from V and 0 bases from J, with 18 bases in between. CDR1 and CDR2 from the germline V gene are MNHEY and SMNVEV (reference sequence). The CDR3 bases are TGTGCCAGCAGACCTTCTAGGACCGGGTCCTCCTACGAGCAGTACTTC. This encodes CASRPSRTGSSYEQYF.

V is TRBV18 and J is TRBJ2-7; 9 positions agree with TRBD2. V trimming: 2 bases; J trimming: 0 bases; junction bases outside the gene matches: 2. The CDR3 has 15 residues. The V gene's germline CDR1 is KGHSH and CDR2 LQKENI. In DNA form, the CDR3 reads TGTGCCAGCTCACCAGGCGGGAGGGCCTCCTACGAGCAGTACTTC. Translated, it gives CASSPGGRASYEQYF.

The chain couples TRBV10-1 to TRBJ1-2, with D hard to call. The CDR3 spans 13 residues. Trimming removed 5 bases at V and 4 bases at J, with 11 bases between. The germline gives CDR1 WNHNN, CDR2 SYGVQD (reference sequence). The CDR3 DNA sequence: TGCGCCAGCAGTTCTCAGGAATTCTATGGCTACACCTTC. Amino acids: CASSSQEFYGYTF.

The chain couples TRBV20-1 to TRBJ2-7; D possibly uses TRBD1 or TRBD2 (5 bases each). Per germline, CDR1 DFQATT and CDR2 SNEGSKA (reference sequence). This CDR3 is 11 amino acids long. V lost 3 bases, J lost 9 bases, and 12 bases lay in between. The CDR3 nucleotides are TGCAGTGCTAGTTATGGGGGATGGCAGTACTTC. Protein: CSASYGGWQYF.

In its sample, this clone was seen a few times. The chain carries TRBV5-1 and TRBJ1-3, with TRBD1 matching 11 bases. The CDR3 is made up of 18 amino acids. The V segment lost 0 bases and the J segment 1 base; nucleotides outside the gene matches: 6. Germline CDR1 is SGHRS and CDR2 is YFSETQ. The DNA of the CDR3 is TGCGCCAGCAGCTTGGGCCCAGGGACAGGGGGTTCTGGAAACACCATATATTTT. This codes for CASSLGPGTGGSGNTIYF.

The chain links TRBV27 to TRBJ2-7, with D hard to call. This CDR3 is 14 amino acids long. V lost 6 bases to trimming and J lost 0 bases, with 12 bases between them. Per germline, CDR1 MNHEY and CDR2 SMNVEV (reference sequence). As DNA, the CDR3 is TGTGCCAGCAGCCCAACTCACCACTCCTACGAGCAGTACTTC. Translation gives CASSPTHHSYEQYF.

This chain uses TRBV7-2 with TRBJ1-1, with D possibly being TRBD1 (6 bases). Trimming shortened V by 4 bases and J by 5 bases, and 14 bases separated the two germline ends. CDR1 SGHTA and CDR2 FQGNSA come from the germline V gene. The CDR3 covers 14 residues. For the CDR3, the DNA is TGTGCCAGCAGCTCTCGACAGGATAGGACTGAAGCTTTCTTT. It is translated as CASSSRQDRTEAFF.

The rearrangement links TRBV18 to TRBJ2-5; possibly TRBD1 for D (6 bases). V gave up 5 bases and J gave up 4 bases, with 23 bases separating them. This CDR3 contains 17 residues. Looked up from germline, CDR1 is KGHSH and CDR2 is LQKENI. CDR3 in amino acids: CASSTRPPGQGGETQYF. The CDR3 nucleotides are TGTGCCAGCTCAACCCGACCGCCGGGACAAGGGGGAGAGACCCAGTACTTC.

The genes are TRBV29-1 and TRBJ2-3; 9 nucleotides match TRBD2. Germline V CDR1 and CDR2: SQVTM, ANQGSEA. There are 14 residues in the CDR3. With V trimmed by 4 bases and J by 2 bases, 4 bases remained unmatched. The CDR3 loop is CSVVGGGATDTQYF. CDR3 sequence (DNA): TGCAGCGTTGTAGGCGGGGGGGCCACAGATACGCAGTATTTT.

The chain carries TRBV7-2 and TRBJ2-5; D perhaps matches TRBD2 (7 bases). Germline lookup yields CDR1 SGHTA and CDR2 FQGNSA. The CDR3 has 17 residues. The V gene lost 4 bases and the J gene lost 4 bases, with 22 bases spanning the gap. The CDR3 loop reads CASSSGGLGGRRETQYF. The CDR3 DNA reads TGTGCCAGCAGCTCAGGAGGATTGGGGGGGCGACGAGAGACCCAGTACTTC.

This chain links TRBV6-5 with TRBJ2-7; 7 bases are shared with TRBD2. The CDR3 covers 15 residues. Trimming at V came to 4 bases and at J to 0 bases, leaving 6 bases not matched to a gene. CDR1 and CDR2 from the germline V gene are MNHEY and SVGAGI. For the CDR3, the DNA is TGTGCCAGCAGTTCCGCTAGCGGAGGCTCCTACGAGCAGTACTTC. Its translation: CASSSASGGSYEQYF.

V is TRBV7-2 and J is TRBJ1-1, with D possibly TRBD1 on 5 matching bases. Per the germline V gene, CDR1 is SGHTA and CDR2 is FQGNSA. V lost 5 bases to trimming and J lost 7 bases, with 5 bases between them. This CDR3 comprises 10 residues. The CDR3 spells CASSGGEAFF. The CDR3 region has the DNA TGTGCCAGCAGCGGGGGTGAAGCTTTCTTT.